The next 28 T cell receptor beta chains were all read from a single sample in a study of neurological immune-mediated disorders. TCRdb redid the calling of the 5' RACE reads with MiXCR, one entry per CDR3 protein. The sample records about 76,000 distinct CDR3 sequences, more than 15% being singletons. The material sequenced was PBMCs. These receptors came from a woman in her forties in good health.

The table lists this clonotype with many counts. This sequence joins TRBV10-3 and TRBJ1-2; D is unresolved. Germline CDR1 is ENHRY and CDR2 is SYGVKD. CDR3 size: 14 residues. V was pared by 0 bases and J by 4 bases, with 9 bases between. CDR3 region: CAISESSGGYGYTF. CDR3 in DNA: TGTGCCATCAGTGAGTCGAGTGGAGGCTATGGCTACACCTTC.

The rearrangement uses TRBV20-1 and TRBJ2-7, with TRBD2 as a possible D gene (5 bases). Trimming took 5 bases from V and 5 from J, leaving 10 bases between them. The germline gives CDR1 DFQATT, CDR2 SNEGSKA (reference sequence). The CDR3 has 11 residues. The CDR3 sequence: CSADMEDEQYF. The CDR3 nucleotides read TGCAGTGCTGATATGGAGGACGAGCAGTACTTC.

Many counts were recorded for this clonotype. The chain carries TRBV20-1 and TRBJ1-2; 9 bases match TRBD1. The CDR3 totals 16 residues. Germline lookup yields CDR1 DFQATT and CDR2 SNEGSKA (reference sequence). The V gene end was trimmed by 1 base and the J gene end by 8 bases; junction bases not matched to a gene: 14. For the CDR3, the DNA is TGCAGTGCTAGAGGGGCGGACAGGGGAGTTTTAGAAGGCTACACCTTC. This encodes CSARGADRGVLEGYTF.

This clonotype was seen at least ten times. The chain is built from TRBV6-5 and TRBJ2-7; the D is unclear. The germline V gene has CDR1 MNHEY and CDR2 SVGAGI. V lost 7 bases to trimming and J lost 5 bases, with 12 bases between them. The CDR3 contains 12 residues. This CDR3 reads CASTGQPDEQYF. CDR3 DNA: TGTGCCAGCACCGGGCAGCCCGACGAGCAGTACTTC.

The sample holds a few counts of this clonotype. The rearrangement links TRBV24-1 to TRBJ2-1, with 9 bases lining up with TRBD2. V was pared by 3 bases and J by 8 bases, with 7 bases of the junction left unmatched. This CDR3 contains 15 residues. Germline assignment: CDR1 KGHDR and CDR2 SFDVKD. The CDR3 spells CATSDGSSGRHEQFF. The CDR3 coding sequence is TGTGCCACCAGTGATGGTAGTAGCGGGAGACATGAGCAGTTCTTC.

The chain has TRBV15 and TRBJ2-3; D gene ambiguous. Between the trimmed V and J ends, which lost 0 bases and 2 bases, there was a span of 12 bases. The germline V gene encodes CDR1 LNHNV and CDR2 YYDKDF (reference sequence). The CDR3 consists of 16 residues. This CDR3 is CATSRDGGVATDTQYF. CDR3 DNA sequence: TGTGCCACCAGCAGAGATGGTGGGGTAGCCACAGATACGCAGTATTTT.

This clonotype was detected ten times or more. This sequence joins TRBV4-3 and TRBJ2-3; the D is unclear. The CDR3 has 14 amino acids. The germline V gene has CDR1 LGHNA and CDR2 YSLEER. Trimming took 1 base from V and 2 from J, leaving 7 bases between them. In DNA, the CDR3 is TGCGCCAGCAGCCAAGGCGAGGACACAGATACGCAGTATTTT. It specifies CASSQGEDTDTQYF.

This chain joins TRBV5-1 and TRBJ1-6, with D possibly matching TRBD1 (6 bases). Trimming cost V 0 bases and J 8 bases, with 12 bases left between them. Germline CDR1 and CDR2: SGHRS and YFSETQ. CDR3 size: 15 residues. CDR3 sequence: CASSLGGLLDSPLHF. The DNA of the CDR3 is TGCGCCAGCAGCTTGGGGGGGCTACTGGATTCACCCCTCCACTTT.

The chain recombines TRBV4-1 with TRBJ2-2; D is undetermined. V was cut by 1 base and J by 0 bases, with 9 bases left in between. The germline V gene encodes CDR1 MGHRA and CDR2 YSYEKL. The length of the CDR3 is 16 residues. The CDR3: CASSQVPGANTGELFF. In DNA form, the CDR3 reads TGCGCCAGCAGCCAAGTTCCCGGTGCGAACACCGGGGAGCTGTTTTTT.

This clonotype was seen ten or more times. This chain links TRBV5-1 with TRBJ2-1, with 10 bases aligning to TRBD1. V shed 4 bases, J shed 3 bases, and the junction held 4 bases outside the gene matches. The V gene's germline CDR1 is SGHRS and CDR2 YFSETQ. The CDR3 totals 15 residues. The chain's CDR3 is CASSKGQGIYNEQFF. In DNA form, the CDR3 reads TGCGCCAGCAGCAAGGGACAGGGGATCTACAATGAGCAGTTCTTC.

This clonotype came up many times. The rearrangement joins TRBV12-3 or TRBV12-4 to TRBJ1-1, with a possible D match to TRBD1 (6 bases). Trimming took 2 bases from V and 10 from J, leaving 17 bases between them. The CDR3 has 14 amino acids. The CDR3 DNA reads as TGTGCCAGCAGTTTAAGGGGGGGGCCAGAGGGAGCTTTCTTT. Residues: CASSLRGGPEGAFF.

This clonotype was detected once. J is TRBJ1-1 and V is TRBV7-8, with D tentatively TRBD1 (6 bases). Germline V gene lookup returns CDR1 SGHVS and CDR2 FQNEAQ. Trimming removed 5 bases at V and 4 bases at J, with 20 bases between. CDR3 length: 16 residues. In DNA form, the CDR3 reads TGTGCCAGCAGCCCATATCCTCAGGGGATTTCCACTGAAGCTTTCTTT. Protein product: CASSPYPQGISTEAFF.

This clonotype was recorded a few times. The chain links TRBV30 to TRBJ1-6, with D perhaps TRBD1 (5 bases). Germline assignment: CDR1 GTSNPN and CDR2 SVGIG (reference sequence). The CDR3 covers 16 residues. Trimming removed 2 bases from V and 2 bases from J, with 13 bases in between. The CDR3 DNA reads TGTGCCTGGAGTTTGGGGCGGAGGACCTATAATTCACCCCTCCACTTT. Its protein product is CAWSLGRRTYNSPLHF.

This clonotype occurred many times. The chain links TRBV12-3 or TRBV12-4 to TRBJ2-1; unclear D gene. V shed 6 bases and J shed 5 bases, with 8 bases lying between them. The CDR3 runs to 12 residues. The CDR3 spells CASSDRNNEQFF. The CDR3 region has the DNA TGTGCCAGCAGCGATAGAAACAATGAGCAGTTCTTC.

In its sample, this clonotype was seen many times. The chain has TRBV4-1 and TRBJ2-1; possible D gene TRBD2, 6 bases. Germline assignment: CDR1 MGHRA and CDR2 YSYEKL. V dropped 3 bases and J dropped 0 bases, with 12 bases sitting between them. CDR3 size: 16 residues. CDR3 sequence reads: CASSHSGGSSYNEQFF. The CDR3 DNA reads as TGCGCCAGCAGCCATTCTGGAGGGAGCTCCTACAATGAGCAGTTCTTC.

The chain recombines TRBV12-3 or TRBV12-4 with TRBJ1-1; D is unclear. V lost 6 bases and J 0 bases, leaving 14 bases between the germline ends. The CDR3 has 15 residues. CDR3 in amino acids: CASSQTQIMNTEAFF. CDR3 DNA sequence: TGTGCCAGCAGCCAGACACAGATAATGAACACTGAAGCTTTCTTT.

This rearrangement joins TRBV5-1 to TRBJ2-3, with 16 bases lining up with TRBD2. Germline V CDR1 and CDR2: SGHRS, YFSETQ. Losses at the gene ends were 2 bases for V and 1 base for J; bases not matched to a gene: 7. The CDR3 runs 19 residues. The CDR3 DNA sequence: TGCGCCAGCAGCTTAAACTCCGGGACTAGCGGGGGGGGCACAGATACGCAGTATTTT. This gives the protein CASSLNSGTSGGGTDTQYF.

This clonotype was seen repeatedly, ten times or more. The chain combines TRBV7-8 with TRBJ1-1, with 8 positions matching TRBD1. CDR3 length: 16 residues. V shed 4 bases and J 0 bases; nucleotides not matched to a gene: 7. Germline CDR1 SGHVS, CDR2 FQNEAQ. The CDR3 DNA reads TGTGCCAGCAGCTGGGACAGGATAATGATGAACACTGAAGCTTTCTTT. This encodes CASSWDRIMMNTEAFF.

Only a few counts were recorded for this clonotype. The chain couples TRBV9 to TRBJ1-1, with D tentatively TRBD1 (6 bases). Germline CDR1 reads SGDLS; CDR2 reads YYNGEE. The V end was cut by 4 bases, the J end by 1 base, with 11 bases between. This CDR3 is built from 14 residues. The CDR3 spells CASSLTGWNTEAFF. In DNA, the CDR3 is TGTGCCAGCAGCCTGACAGGATGGAACACTGAAGCTTTCTTT.

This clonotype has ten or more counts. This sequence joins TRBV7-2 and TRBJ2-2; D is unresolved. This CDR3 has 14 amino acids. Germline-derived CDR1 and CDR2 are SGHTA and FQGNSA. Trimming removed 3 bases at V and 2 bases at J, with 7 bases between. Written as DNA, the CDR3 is TGTGCCAGCAGCTTGGTGGTAAACACCGGGGAGCTGTTTTTT. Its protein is CASSLVVNTGELFF.

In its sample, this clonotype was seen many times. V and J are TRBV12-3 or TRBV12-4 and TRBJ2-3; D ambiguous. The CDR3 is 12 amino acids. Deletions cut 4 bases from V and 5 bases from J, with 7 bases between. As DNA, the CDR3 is TGTGCCAGCAGTTCAAGGGTAGATACGCAGTATTTT. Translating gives CASSSRVDTQYF.

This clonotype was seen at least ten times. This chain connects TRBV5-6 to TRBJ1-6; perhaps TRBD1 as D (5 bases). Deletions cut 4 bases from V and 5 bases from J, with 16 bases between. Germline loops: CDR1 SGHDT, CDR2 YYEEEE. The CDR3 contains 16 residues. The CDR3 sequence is CASSPSFGTNNSPLHF. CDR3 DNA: TGTGCCAGCAGCCCTTCTTTCGGGACCAATAATTCACCCCTCCACTTT.

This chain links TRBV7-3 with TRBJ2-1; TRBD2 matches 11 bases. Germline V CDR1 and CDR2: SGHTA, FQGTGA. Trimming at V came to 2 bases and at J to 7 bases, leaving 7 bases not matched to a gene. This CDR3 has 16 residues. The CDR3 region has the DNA TGTGCCAGCAGCTTATTAGCTAGCGGGGGGCGAAATGAGCAGTTCTTC. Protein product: CASSLLASGGRNEQFF.

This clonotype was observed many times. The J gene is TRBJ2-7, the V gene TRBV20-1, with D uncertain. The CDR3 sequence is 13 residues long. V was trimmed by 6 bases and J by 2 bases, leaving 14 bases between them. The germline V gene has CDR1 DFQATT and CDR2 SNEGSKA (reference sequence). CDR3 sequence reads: CSATLDETYEQYV. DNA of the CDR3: TGCAGTGCCACTTTGGACGAAACCTACGAGCAGTACGTC.

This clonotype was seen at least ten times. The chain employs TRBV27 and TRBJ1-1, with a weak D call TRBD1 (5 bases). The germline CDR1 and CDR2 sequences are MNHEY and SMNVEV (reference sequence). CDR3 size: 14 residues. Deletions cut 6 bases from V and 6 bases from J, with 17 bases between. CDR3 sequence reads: CASRPRLGVAEAFF. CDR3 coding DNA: TGTGCCAGCAGACCCCGATTAGGGGTGGCTGAAGCTTTCTTT.

The CDR3 DNA sequence: TGTGCTAGTGGTGACAACCGAGGGGGGGAGCCCTACGAGCAGTACTTC. This codes for CASGDNRGGEPYEQYF. The V gene is TRBV12-5, the J gene TRBJ2-7; tentatively, D is TRBD2 (7 bases). This CDR3 is built from 16 residues. V was pared by 5 bases and J by 2 bases, with 19 bases between. Per germline, CDR1 LGHNT and CDR2 FRNRAP.

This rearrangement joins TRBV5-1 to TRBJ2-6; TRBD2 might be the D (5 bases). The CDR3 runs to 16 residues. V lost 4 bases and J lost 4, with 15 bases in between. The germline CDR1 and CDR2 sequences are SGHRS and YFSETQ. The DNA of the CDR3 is TGCGCCAGCAGCAGAAACAGCGGAACCGGGGCCAACGTCCTGACTTTC. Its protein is CASSRNSGTGANVLTF.

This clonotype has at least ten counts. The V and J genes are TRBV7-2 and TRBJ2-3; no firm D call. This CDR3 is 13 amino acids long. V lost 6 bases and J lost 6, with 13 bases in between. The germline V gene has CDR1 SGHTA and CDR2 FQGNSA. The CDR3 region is CASRPLVGDTQYF. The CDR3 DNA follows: TGTGCCAGCAGACCCCTAGTGGGGGATACGCAGTATTTT.